The 9 T cell receptor delta chains below come from one sample, sequenced in a study of gamma-delta chains in newborns, infants, children. TCRdb reran clone calling via CATT on the reads. The data contain about 6,400 delta-chain clones, approximately 2.4% of them singletons. The specimen sequenced was blood. The receptors stem from a child who was a newborn, infant or young child, either healthy, febrile or measles-vaccinated (not recorded which).

V gene TRDV2 combines with J gene TRDJ3; 13 nucleotides align to TRDD3. The V segment lost 2 bases and the J segment 0 bases; nucleotides outside the gene matches: 6. Germline lookup yields CDR1 GEAIGNYY and CDR2 EKD. The CDR3 is 20 residues long. CDR3 amino acids: CACDKVLGDTRSWDTRQMFF. As DNA, the CDR3 is TGTGCCTGTGACAAAGTACTGGGGGATACGCGCTCCTGGGACACCCGACAGATGTTTTTC.

This clone was counted only a few times. A much larger clone lies one base from this, so it may be a read error. Other DNA sequences within the sample encode an identical CDR3. The rearrangement links TRDV2 to TRDJ3; 9 bases match TRDD3. Germline-derived CDR1 and CDR2 are GEAIGNYY and EKD. The CDR3 extends over 18 amino acids. Here the CDR3 DNA reads TGTGCCTGCGACACCGGGGGATACAGCTCCTGGGACACCCGACAGATGTTTTTC. Residues: CACDTGGYSSWDTRQMFF.

Remarks on this clone: A read error may explain this, as a much larger clone is one base away. Other DNA sequences within the sample encode an identical CDR3. This chain uses TRDV2 with TRDJ2, with TRDD3 matching over 9 bases. CDR1 is GEAIGNYY and CDR2 is EKD in the germline V gene. The CDR3 sequence is 16 residues long. CDR3 nucleotides: TGTGCCTGTGACACCGTGGGGGATAATTTGACGGCACAACTCTTCTTT. It codes for CACDTVGDNLTAQLFF.

As for this clone: Germline is not matched at one junction end, which may reflect a read error. This chain links TRDV2 with TRDJ3; the match to TRDD3 covers 13 bases. The J gene, not given by TCRdb, was assigned here from a germline match of the nucleotide sequence. This CDR3 is built from 21 residues. From germline, CDR1 is GEAIGNYY and CDR2 EKD. In nucleotides, the CDR3 is TGTGCCTGTGGCACCGTACTGGGGGATACGCGTTTATCCTGGGACACCCGACAGATGTTTTTC. It translates to CACGTVLGDTRLSWDTRQMFF.

Relative to its sample, this clone is medium-sized (0.01 to 0.1%). This sample also contains other DNA sequences that code for the same CDR3. This chain uses TRDV2 with TRDJ2, with 11 bases that match TRDD3. The CDR3 loop spans 17 amino acids. The germline V gene encodes CDR1 GEAIGNYY and CDR2 EKD. V was pared by 3 bases and J by 2 bases, with 7 bases of the junction left unmatched. CDR3 DNA: TGTGCCTGTGACCCTGGGGGATACCCCCGGTTGACAGCACAACTCTTCTTT. As protein: CACDPGGYPRLTAQLFF.

A remark on this clone: A far larger clone differs by one base, so this is likely a read error. Other DNA sequences in the sample encode the same CDR3. The chain combines TRDV2 with TRDJ1, with D maybe TRDD3 (5 bases). This CDR3 has 15 residues. Per germline, CDR1 GEAIGNYY and CDR2 EKD. The CDR3: CACDTVGKYTDKLIF. The CDR3 DNA is TGTGCCTGTGACACCGTGGGGAAGTACACCGATAAACTAATCTTT.

This clone appeared a few times. The rearrangement uses TRDV1 and TRDJ1, with 12 bases that match TRDD3. The germline CDR1 and CDR2 sequences are TSWWSYY and QGS. J gave up 9 bases and V 6 bases, and 11 bases lay outside the gene matches. The CDR3 extends over 15 amino acids. CDR3 bases: TGTGCTCTTGGCTGCCGGGCCTACTGGGGGATACAACTCATCTTT. Translated: CALGCRAYWGIQLIF.

This clone has only a few counts. Possible read error: a much larger clone is one base away. Other DNA sequences in this sample translate to the same CDR3. The chain employs TRDV2 and TRDJ3; 9 nucleotides line up with TRDD3. The V segment lost 3 bases and the J segment 0 bases; nucleotides outside the gene matches: 11. Per the germline V gene, CDR1 is GEAIGNYY and CDR2 is EKD. CDR3 size: 20 residues. The CDR3 bases are TGTGCCTGTGACGGACTACTGGGGGAGCCAGGCTCCTGGGACACCCGACAGATGTTTTTC. Its protein product is CACDGLLGEPGSWDTRQMFF.

This clone qualifies as medium-sized. Here the CDR3 DNA reads TGTGCCTGTGACACCGTAACCCTACTGGGGGATATTCCGAGCTCCTGGGACACCCGACAGATGTTTTTC. Encoded protein: CACDTVTLLGDIPSSWDTRQMFF. This chain joins TRDV2 and TRDJ3; 11 bases agree with TRDD3. Germline CDR1 and CDR2: GEAIGNYY and EKD. The CDR3 extends over 23 amino acids. Trimming cost V 0 bases and J 0 bases; bases outside gene matches: 15.